Listed below are T cell receptor beta chains from one sample, sequenced in a study of shared clonotypes between healthy human individuals. Sequencing used immunoSEQ multiplex PCR; TCRdb keeps in-frame clones, though not all of them. This table has a few million clones, around nine tenths appearing once. Sequenced sample: naive CD4+ T cells sorted from blood. All receptors derive from a man in his late teens or twenties in good health. CDR3s include the opening cysteine and the closing phenylalanine or tryptophan. A D gene is named only where the DNA matches it firmly. Clone size is shown for a subset of rows, as once, few, many or a class of expanded clone.

j_gene,d_gene,abundance,v_gene,CDR3nt,CDR3aa
TRBJ2-7,TRBD2,.,TRBV4-3,TGCGCCAGCAGCCAGGCGGGACTAGCGTCTTCCGAGCAGTACTTC,CASSQAGLASSEQYF
TRBJ2-7,TRBD1,.,TRBV30,TGTGCCTGGACCTTAGGGACAGCCTCCTACGAGCAGTACTTC,CAWTLGTASYEQYF
TRBJ2-1,TRBD2,.,TRBV10-3,TGTGCCACGGGACTAGCGGAAGTATACAATGAGCAGTTCTTC,CATGLAEVYNEQFF
TRBJ2-6,.,once,TRBV4-3,TGCGCCAGCAGCCCTCAACAGGGTGCCTTTTACTCTGGGGCCAACGTCCTGACTTTC,CASSPQQGAFYSGANVLTF
TRBJ1-5,.,.,TRBV6-5,TGTGCCAGCAGTTCTGTGGGGGGAGGGCCCCAGCATTTT,CASSSVGGGPQHF
TRBJ2-3,TRBD2,.,TRBV5-6,TGTGCCAGCAGCTTGGGACTAGCGGGAGGGAGATCAGATACGCAGTATTTT,CASSLGLAGGRSDTQYF
TRBJ2-7,TRBD1,.,TRBV10-3,TGTGCCATCAGTGAGTCGACGAGACAGGGGCCCGAGCAGTACTTC,CAISESTRQGPEQYF
TRBJ2-3,.,once,TRBV5-1,TGCGCCAGCAGCTTGGCAGCTTCGCAGGGGCTGACGCAGTATTTT,CASSLAASQGLTQYF
TRBJ2-1,TRBD2,.,TRBV5-1,TGCGCCAGCAGCGCCTTACCACTAGCGGGAGCGCTAATAGAGCAGTTCTTC,CASSALPLAGALIEQFF
TRBJ1-5,TRBD1,.,TRBV28,TGTGCCAGCAGACCTGGGACAGGGAGTAATCAGCCCCAGCATTTT,CASRPGTGSNQPQHF
TRBJ1-4,TRBD1,.,TRBV11-2,TGTGCCAGCAGCTTAGTGGGACAGGGGGCTGATGAAAAACTGTTTTTT,CASSLVGQGADEKLFF
TRBJ1-5,TRBD1,once,TRBV4-1,TGCGCCAGCAGCCCAGGGGGGACTGTCAATCAGCCCCAGCATTTT,CASSPGGTVNQPQHF
TRBJ2-7,TRBD1,.,TRBV6-5,TGTGCCAGCAGTTACTCCGGGACAGGGGTCTACGAGCAGTACTTC,CASSYSGTGVYEQYF
TRBJ2-1,TRBD2,.,TRBV11-2,TGTGCCAGCAGCTCCCCAACTAGCGATAGCTCCTACAATGAGCAGTTCTTC,CASSSPTSDSSYNEQFF
TRBJ2-1,.,.,TRBV1,TGCACCAGCAGCTTTAGCGGGGGAACTTCCTACAATGAGCAGTTCTTC,CTSSFSGGTSYNEQFF
TRBJ1-5,TRBD1,once,TRBV28,TGTGCCAGCAGTTTATCCCCCCCAGGGGGCGCTTCGCCCCAGCATTTT,CASSLSPPGGASPQHF
TRBJ1-5,.,.,TRBV21-1,TGTGCCAGTGGGGTGGACAGGGGCAATCAGCCCCAGCATTTT,CASGVDRGNQPQHF
TRBJ1-5,TRBD1,once,TRBV30,TGTGCCTGGAGTAACCGGACAGGGACTAGTCAGCCCCAGCATTTT,CAWSNRTGTSQPQHF
TRBJ1-2,.,.,TRBV5-6,TGTGCCAGCAGCAGGGGGGCGGCCGGCTATGGCTACACCTTC,CASSRGAAGYGYTF
TRBJ1-4,.,.,TRBV6-5,TGTGCCAGCAGTCTCGGTACTAATGAAAAACTGTTTTTT,CASSLGTNEKLFF
TRBJ2-1,.,.,TRBV7-3,TGTGCCAGCAGCCCGTCGTCATTTGTTAATGAGCAGTTCTTC,CASSPSSFVNEQFF
TRBJ2-5,TRBD1,.,TRBV10-2,TGCGCCAGCAGGGACCTTGGGACAGGCGGTGAGACCCAGTACTTC,CASRDLGTGGETQYF
TRBJ1-2,TRBD1,.,TRBV28,TGTGCCAGCAGTCTACCTCCGGGACAGGGTCTTGTATACACCTTC,CASSLPPGQGLVYTF
TRBJ2-3,.,many,TRBV18,TGTGCCAGCTCACCTAGCACAGATACGCAGTATTTT,CASSPSTDTQYF
TRBJ1-1,.,.,TRBV15,TGTGCCACCAGCATAGGACAGTCGATCACTGAAGCTTTCTTT,CATSIGQSITEAFF
TRBJ1-6,.,.,TRBV6-1,TGTGCCAGCAGTGTAGCAGGGCGAGTAGGCTCACCCCTCCACTTT,CASSVAGRVGSPLHF
TRBJ2-5,.,.,TRBV20-1,TGCAGTGCTAGACCTCGGGACTTC,CSARPRDF
TRBJ2-2,.,.,TRBV5-4,TGTGCCAGCAGAACAGGGAGGTCGAACACCGGGGAGCTGTTTTTT,CASRTGRSNTGELFF
TRBJ2-3,TRBD1,.,TRBV7-9,TGTGCCAGCAGCTCGGGACAGGGCGATTCTGATACGCAGTATTTT,CASSSGQGDSDTQYF
TRBJ2-2,.,once,TRBV7-2,TGTGCCAGCAGCAAGTACACCGGGGAGCTGTTTTTT,CASSKYTGELFF
TRBJ2-2,TRBD1,.,TRBV12-5,TGTGCTAGTGGTGGACAGGCCGCGAACACCGGGGAGCTGTTTTTT,CASGGQAANTGELFF
TRBJ1-5,.,.,TRBV7-9,TGTGCCAGCAGCGCCGTCGAGGGGGTCAATCAGCCCCAGCATTTT,CASSAVEGVNQPQHF